This entry lists 21 T cell receptor beta chains sequenced from one sample in a study of blood T cell repertoires in COVID-19. The repertoire was sequenced with immunoSEQ multiplex PCR; TCRdb's copy has only in-frame clones and lacks some. The sample holds 150,000 to 200,000 clones, around 88% seen once. Input material: PBMCs or T cells enriched from blood (not recorded which). These TCRs come from a woman in her thirties who had recovered from COVID-19.

The chain employs TRBV6-1 and TRBJ1-6; TRBD1 is a possible D gene (6 bases). The CDR3 is made up of 15 amino acids. From germline, CDR1 is MNHNS and CDR2 SASEGT. V lost 2 bases and J 3 bases, leaving 8 bases between the germline ends. The CDR3 spells CASSETGRYNSPLHF. The CDR3 nucleotides read TGTGCCAGCAGTGAAACAGGGCGCTATAATTCACCCCTCCACTTT.

This chain uses TRBV4-2 with TRBJ1-1, with TRBD1 as a possible D gene (5 bases). The CDR3 totals 16 residues. V was pared by 0 bases and J by 5 bases, with 16 bases between. The germline V gene encodes CDR1 LGHNA and CDR2 YNFKEQ. CDR3 sequence (DNA): TGTGCCAGCAGCCAAGATGAAGGCAGGGTAGATACTGAAGCTTTCTTT. Translated: CASSQDEGRVDTEAFF.

This chain links TRBV15 with TRBJ1-1; D is unresolved. There are 13 residues in the CDR3. Germline CDR1 LNHNV, CDR2 YYDKDF (reference sequence). The germline V and J ends were trimmed by 3 bases and 1 base, with 6 bases remaining between them. The CDR3 sequence: CATSSRGNTEAFF. CDR3 in DNA: TGTGCCACCAGCAGCCGCGGGAACACTGAAGCTTTCTTT. Complete variable domain (other parts from reference TRBV15 and TRBJ1-1): DAMVIQNPRYQVTQFGKPVTLSCSQTLNHNVMYWYQQKSSQAPKLLFHYYDKDFNNEADTPDNFQSRRPNTSFCFLDIRSPGLGDTAMYLCATSSRGNTEAFFGQGTRLTVV.

V is TRBV5-5 and J is TRBJ1-5; possibly TRBD1 for D (6 bases). CDR1 is SGHKS, CDR2 YYEKEE, per germline (reference sequence). V dropped 0 bases and J dropped 4 bases, with 14 bases sitting between them. The CDR3 has 16 amino acids. Written as DNA, the CDR3 is TGTGCCAGCAGCTTGGGGCAGGGGTCCCTTAATCAGCCCCAGCATTTT. It specifies CASSLGQGSLNQPQHF.

J is TRBJ2-7 and V is TRBV28, with D perhaps matching TRBD2 (5 bases). Germline V lookup: CDR1 MDHEN, CDR2 SYDVKM. With 5 bases removed from V and 7 bases from J, the gap between germline ends came to 27 bases. This CDR3 has 17 amino acids. DNA for the CDR3: TGTGCCAGCAGTCCAGTCGAGGGAGCCTCCCTTGGGGAGGAGCAGTACTTC. Its protein is CASSPVEGASLGEEQYF. Combining the CDR3 with reference TRBV28 and TRBJ2-7 gives the whole variable domain DVKVTQSSRYLVKRTGEKVFLECVQDMDHENMFWYRQDPGLGLRLIYFSYDVKMKEKGDIPEGYSVSREKKERFSLILESASTNQTSMYLCASSPVEGASLGEEQYFGPGTRLTVT.

This chain connects TRBV4-2 to TRBJ1-3, with D perhaps TRBD1 (6 bases). The germline V gene has CDR1 LGHNA and CDR2 YNFKEQ. The CDR3 sequence is 20 residues long. The V end lost 5 bases, the J end lost 0 bases, and 26 bases lay between the germline ends. CDR3 nucleotides: TGTGCCAGCAGCGAAGCGGCGACAGGACGCCCTACTCTCTCTGGAAACACCATATATTTT. The encoded protein is CASSEAATGRPTLSGNTIYF.

The rearrangement joins TRBV15 to TRBJ2-1; maybe TRBD2 (5 bases). The ends were cut back, 9 bases at V and 7 bases at J, with 10 bases in the middle. CDR3 length: 11 amino acids. The germline V gene has CDR1 LNHNV and CDR2 YYDKDF (reference sequence). CDR3 bases: TGTGCCACGGAGGATTCAAATGAGCAGTTCTTC. This sequence encodes CATEDSNEQFF. The full variable domain, with the rest looked up from reference TRBV15 and TRBJ2-1, is DAMVIQNPRYQVTQFGKPVTLSCSQTLNHNVMYWYQQKSSQAPKLLFHYYDKDFNNEADTPDNFQSRRPNTSFCFLDIRSPGLGDTAMYLCATEDSNEQFFGPGTRLTVL.

The chain recombines TRBV19 with TRBJ2-5; TRBD1 agrees at 9 bases. CDR1 and CDR2 (germline): LNHDA, SQIVND (reference sequence). The CDR3 consists of 16 residues. With 5 bases clipped from V and 4 bases from J, the junction kept 11 bases outside the gene matches. CDR3 bases: TGTGCCAGTAGTGCACAGGGGGCTTCGCTAGGAGAGACCCAGTACTTC. This translates into CASSAQGASLGETQYF.

The J gene is TRBJ2-7, the V gene TRBV13, with 7 bases fitting TRBD2. Germline-derived CDR1 and CDR2 are PRHDT and FYEKMQ (reference sequence). V shed 7 bases and J 0 bases; nucleotides not matched to a gene: 6. The CDR3 length is 14 residues. This chain's CDR3 is CASTLRLASYEQYF. For the CDR3, the DNA is TGTGCCAGCACCCTCCGACTAGCCTCCTACGAGCAGTACTTC.

This clone was seen only a few times. V is TRBV28 and J is TRBJ1-2; 7 positions agree with TRBD1. V dropped 5 bases and J dropped 4; count of bases not matched to a gene: 10. CDR3 length equals 15 residues. Looked up from germline, CDR1 is MDHEN and CDR2 is SYDVKM. CDR3: CASSAGQVQSYGYTF. CDR3 nucleotide sequence: TGTGCCAGCAGTGCCGGACAGGTTCAGTCCTATGGCTACACCTTC.

This clone was found a few times. The chain is built from TRBV25-1 and TRBJ2-7, with D possibly TRBD2 on 5 matching bases. This CDR3 has 18 residues. V dropped 2 bases and J dropped 2 bases, with 22 bases sitting between them. CDR1 and CDR2 (germline): MGHDK, SYGVNS. CDR3 loop: CASSETHEVGARAYEQYF. Here the CDR3 DNA reads TGTGCCAGCAGTGAAACGCACGAAGTAGGTGCGCGGGCCTACGAGCAGTACTTC.

The gene calls are TRBV3-1 (or the pseudogene TRBV3-2) and TRBJ2-7, with D possibly matching TRBD1 (6 bases). Germline V gene lookup returns CDR1 LGHDT and CDR2 YNNKEL (reference sequence). This CDR3 has 14 residues. V dropped 4 bases and J dropped 5 bases, with 15 bases sitting between them. The CDR3 loop reads CASSRPDRKNEQYF. Written as DNA, the CDR3 is TGTGCCAGCAGCCGACCAGACAGGAAAAACGAGCAGTACTTC.

This chain uses TRBV29-1 with TRBJ1-6; no reliable D call. Germline assignment: CDR1 SQVTM and CDR2 ANQGSEA. The CDR3 consists of 13 residues. V shed 8 bases and J shed 7 bases, with 15 bases lying between them. The DNA of the CDR3 is TGCAGCATCCTCTCGCTAAAAAATTCACCCCTCCACTTT. Protein product: CSILSLKNSPLHF.

The CDR3 loop reads CASSPQAGLAVPYEQYF. CDR3 nucleotides: TGTGCCAGCAGTCCCCAGGCGGGACTAGCGGTTCCCTACGAGCAGTACTTC. V gene TRBV27 combines with J gene TRBJ2-7; 11 bases map to TRBD2. This CDR3 has 17 amino acids. V lost 5 bases and J lost 2; bases outside the gene matches: 11. The germline CDR1 and CDR2 sequences are MNHEY and SMNVEV (reference sequence).

The chain links TRBV6-4 to TRBJ1-6; 8 positions match TRBD1. V trimming: 4 bases; J trimming: 10 bases; junction bases outside the gene matches: 9. There are 15 residues in the CDR3. Looked up from germline, CDR1 is MRHNA and CDR2 is SNTAGT. The CDR3 DNA is TGTGCCAGCAGTGCCCAGACAGGGGTCGGATCACCCCTCCACTTT. The encoded protein is CASSAQTGVGSPLHF.

This sequence joins TRBV9 and TRBJ2-7; 14 bases are shared with TRBD2. The trim removed 4 bases at V and 7 bases at J, leaving 4 bases unmatched. The CDR3 covers 14 residues. From germline, CDR1 is SGDLS and CDR2 YYNGEE. CDR3 DNA: TGTGCCAGCAGCTACGGGACTAGCGGGAGTGAGCAGTACTTC. Its translation is CASSYGTSGSEQYF.

The rearrangement joins TRBV7-9 to TRBJ1-1, with D tentatively TRBD1 (5 bases). Germline loops: CDR1 SEHNR, CDR2 FQNEAQ (reference sequence). The ends were cut back, 5 bases at V and 1 base at J, with 11 bases in the middle. The CDR3 length is 14 residues. CDR3: CASSPGHQNTEAFF. CDR3 bases: TGTGCCAGCAGCCCAGGACATCAGAACACTGAAGCTTTCTTT.

The chain carries TRBV4-1 and TRBJ2-5; 11 bases are shared with TRBD2. From germline, CDR1 is MGHRA and CDR2 YSYEKL. CDR3 length equals 16 residues. V was clipped by 0 bases and J by 5 bases; unmatched bases: 5. CDR3 in DNA: TGCGCCAGCAGCCAAGAATTTCTAGCGGGAGGTGAGACCCAGTACTTC. It translates to CASSQEFLAGGETQYF.

This clone was found a few times. The CDR3 sequence is CATSDSTGQVYQPQHF. The CDR3 DNA is TGTGCCACCAGTGATTCAACAGGGCAGGTATATCAGCCCCAGCATTTT. The chain links TRBV24-1 to TRBJ1-5, with D possibly being TRBD1 (6 bases). Trimming left V 2 bases short and J 5 bases short, with 15 bases between. Looked up from germline, CDR1 is KGHDR and CDR2 is SFDVKD. This CDR3 is built from 16 residues.

This clone was counted once. The chain combines TRBV11-2 with TRBJ2-1, with 10 bases fitting TRBD2. The V and J ends lost 5 bases and 9 bases, in that order; junction bases with no gene match: 16. CDR1 and CDR2 from the germline V gene are SGHAT and FQNNGV. The length of the CDR3 is 17 residues. In nucleotides, the CDR3 is TGTGCCAGCAGCGAAAGGGTGAGCGGGAGGGCCTTAGGTGAGCAGTTCTTC. Translated, it gives CASSERVSGRALGEQFF.

The chain couples TRBV11-2 to TRBJ2-1; tentatively, D is TRBD2 (6 bases). CDR1 is SGHAT and CDR2 is FQNNGV in the germline V gene. Between the trimmed V and J ends, which lost 3 bases and 4 bases, there was a span of 13 bases. The CDR3 sequence is 15 residues long. The CDR3 reads CASSFGIAAYNEQFF. The CDR3 coding sequence is TGTGCCAGCAGCTTCGGGATAGCGGCTTACAATGAGCAGTTCTTC.